Detailed here is one T cell receptor beta chain. Its antigen is as yet unknown. These data are taken from a study of cytomegalovirus exposure and HLA in healthy donors. Whole-study findings and limits: A later analysis linked about 17,000 TCR beta sequences to HLA alleles at 0.05 false discovery rate. In a later analysis, parvovirus B19, influenza, CMV and Epstein-Barr virus appeared linked to several top co-occurrence clusters.

The PCR employed 60 Vbeta primers together with 13 Jbeta primers. TCRdb's table, derived via immunoSEQ multiplex PCR, lists solely in-frame clones and lacks some. The top ten clones hold roughly 1.9% of a sample with approximately 180,000 clones, approximately 70% of them seen once. The germline gives CDR1 SGDLS, CDR2 YYNGEE. The CDR3 covers 15 residues. J was trimmed by 2 bases and V by 1 base; bases with no gene match: 4. The sequence came from a woman in her twenties or thirties in good health and CMV-seronegative. This rearrangement joins TRBV9 to TRBJ2-7, with 9 bases matching TRBD2. The sequencing input was PBMCs. The CDR3 DNA reads as TGTGCCAGCAGCGTATCTAGCGGGATCGCCTACGAGCAGTACTTC. Its protein is CASSVSSGIAYEQYF.